The T cell receptor beta chain described here comes from a study of vaccination effects on CD4 cells after COVID-19. Looking at the study overall: The culture medium for 1.5 million to 2 million PBMC per well included 10 IU/ml IL-2 and around 9.8 ug/ml peptides.

Cultured cells yielded isolated CD4+ T cells after around 10 days. Confirmation by PCR established that the person had SARS-CoV-2 infection between March and December 2020. Of the BNT162b2 and mRNA-1273 vaccines, participants received two doses of one or the other. For this clone: The antigen is not known.

Assay used: immunoSEQ multiplex PCR; TCRdb lists only in-frame clones, some missing. The data contain 50,000 or so clones, over 60% of them singletons. The CDR3 has 14 residues. V lost 6 bases and J lost 9; bases outside the gene matches: 11. Germline assignment: CDR1 MDHEN and CDR2 SYDVKM. Regarding the study as a whole: Few convalescent patients and no early post-infection timepoints were included in the study. Spike-reactive clones detected post-vaccine in convalescents consisted mainly of new vaccine-induced clones.

This receptor was identified in a human donor who had a prior SARS-CoV-2 infection. This sequence joins TRBV28 and TRBJ2-5; 9 positions agree with TRBD2. Here the sequenced sample was CD4+ T cells from PBMCs cultured without peptide, taken after COVID-19 vaccination. The CDR3 nucleotides are TGTGCCAGCAGGCTCCTGGGTAGCGGGAGTGCCCAGTACTTC. It is translated as CASRLLGSGSAQYF.